This T cell receptor (beta chain) was documented in a study of blood T cells in healthy people across ages. Regarding the study as a whole: Estimates of total diversity, which came from one million sequenced T cells, were considered to be underestimates.

Each donor gave around 9.3 milliliters of peripheral blood. A word on this clonotype: The antigen is undetermined.

Primers used in a second PCR of about 6 to 11 cycles were a sample-barcoded 5' primer and a J-beta primer mix. TCRdb called the 5' RACE reads again in MiXCR, with one record for every CDR3 protein. This sample yields approximately 600,000 distinct CDR3 sequences, of which under 70% are seen a single time; around 37% belongs to the top ten. This clonotype was sampled from a man aged 55 to 70 in good health. Sequenced: blood.

CDR3 sequence: CAAASGLASTDTQYF. In nucleotides, the CDR3 is TGTGCCGCTGCCAGCGGGCTGGCTAGCACAGATACGCAGTATTTT. The chain carries TRBV7-9 and TRBJ2-3, with D tentatively TRBD2 (6 bases). V lost 11 bases, J lost 0 bases, and 18 bases lay in between. Germline V gene lookup returns CDR1 SEHNR and CDR2 FQNEAQ (reference sequence). The CDR3 consists of 15 residues.